Presented here are 32 T cell receptor beta chains from one specimen sequenced in a study of cytomegalovirus exposure and HLA in healthy donors. The method was immunoSEQ multiplex PCR; TCRdb's version includes in-frame clones alone and lacks a portion of them. The sample lists about 180,000 clones, around nine tenths occurring once. Material: PBMCs. The receptors stem from a woman aged 30 to 39 in good health and CMV-seronegative.

The chain couples TRBV4-1 to TRBJ2-7, with D perhaps TRBD1 (5 bases). The germline V gene encodes CDR1 MGHRA and CDR2 YSYEKL. CDR3 length equals 16 residues. With 1 base removed from V and 5 bases from J, the gap between germline ends came to 18 bases. CDR3 DNA: TGCGCCAGCAGCCAAGCCGCGAACCCCAGGGTTGACGAGCAGTACTTC. Translation gives CASSQAANPRVDEQYF.

The gene calls are TRBV5-1 and TRBJ2-3; 7 nucleotides match TRBD2. Germline V CDR1 and CDR2: SGHRS, YFSETQ. V dropped 4 bases and J dropped 0; count of bases not matched to a gene: 8. There are 16 residues in the CDR3. The CDR3 spells CASSGVRLASTDTQYF. Written as DNA, the CDR3 is TGCGCCAGCAGCGGGGTGCGACTAGCTAGCACAGATACGCAGTATTTT.

This sequence joins TRBV13 and TRBJ1-1, with no clear D. This CDR3 region has 13 residues. Germline lookup yields CDR1 PRHDT and CDR2 FYEKMQ (reference sequence). V dropped 5 bases and J dropped 8 bases, with 15 bases sitting between them. In DNA, the CDR3 is TGTGCCAGCAGCCCCGGTGAGAGTAAGGAAGCTTTCTTT. Its protein is CASSPGESKEAFF.

The chain joins TRBV5-1 to TRBJ2-1; 8 bases are a match to TRBD2. The junction had 5 bases not matched to a gene; V was cut back by 0 bases and J by 3 bases. Germline CDR1 is SGHRS and CDR2 is YFSETQ. The CDR3 contains 16 residues. DNA for the CDR3: TGCGCCAGCAGCTTGGAGCGGGGGAGTCTCTACAATGAGCAGTTCTTC. It specifies CASSLERGSLYNEQFF.

The chain joins TRBV9 to TRBJ1-3; D may be TRBD1 (6 bases). Germline V gene data show CDR1 as SGDLS and CDR2 as YYNGEE. The V and J ends lost 4 bases and 0 bases respectively, with 14 bases between them. There are 16 residues in the CDR3. CDR3 residues: CASSIQGTPSGNTIYF. The CDR3 DNA reads as TGTGCCAGCAGCATACAGGGTACCCCCTCTGGAAACACCATATATTTT.

The gene calls are TRBV2 and TRBJ1-4; D not resolved. Per germline, CDR1 SNHLY and CDR2 FYNNEI. With 6 bases removed from V and 4 bases from J, the gap between germline ends came to 9 bases. This CDR3 has 13 residues. CDR3 region: CASRGGYNEKLFF. The DNA for the CDR3 is TGTGCCAGCAGAGGAGGATATAATGAAAAACTGTTTTTT.

V is TRBV7-2 and J is TRBJ2-3; tentatively, D is TRBD1 (5 bases). The V end was cut by 5 bases, the J end by 0 bases, with 18 bases between. CDR1 and CDR2 (germline): SGHTA, FQGNSA. This CDR3 is 17 amino acids long. CDR3 loop: CASSQHLVGLSTDTQYF. The CDR3, as DNA: TGTGCCAGCAGCCAACACCTTGTGGGGCTAAGCACAGATACGCAGTATTTT. The whole variable domain, filled in from reference TRBV7-2 and TRBJ2-3, reads GAGVSQSPSNKVTEKGKDVELRCDPISGHTALYWYRQSLGQGLEFLIYFQGNSAPDKSGLPSDRFSAERTGGSVSTLTIQRTQQEDSAVYLCASSQHLVGLSTDTQYFGPGTRLTVL.

The chain couples TRBV6-1 to TRBJ2-7, with 7 bases matching TRBD1. After removal of 7 bases from V and 5 bases from J, the junction contained 11 bases not matched to a gene. Looked up from germline, CDR1 is MNHNS and CDR2 is SASEGT. The CDR3 contains 14 residues. Here the CDR3 DNA reads TGTGCCAGCAAATGGGAAGGGACAGACCACGAGCAGTACTTC. Protein product: CASKWEGTDHEQYF.

This CDR3 reads CASKSEAHEQYF. As DNA, the CDR3 is TGCGCCAGCAAATCGGAGGCGCACGAGCAGTACTTC. This rearrangement joins TRBV5-1 to TRBJ2-7; maybe TRBD2 (5 bases). CDR1 is SGHRS and CDR2 is YFSETQ in the germline V gene. Trimming shortened V by 6 bases and J by 5 bases, and 12 bases separated the two germline ends. The CDR3 sequence is 12 residues long. The full variable domain, in which reference TRBV5-1 and TRBJ2-7 provide the parts outside the CDR3, is KAGVTQTPRYLIKTRGQQVTLSCSPISGHRSVSWYQQTPGQGLQFLFEYFSETQRNKGNFPGRFSGRQFSNSRSEMNVSTLELGDSALYLCASKSEAHEQYFGPGTRLTVT.

V usage is TRBV5-6 and J usage is TRBJ2-7; D not resolved. The ends were cut back, 5 bases at V and 3 bases at J, with 9 bases in the middle. Germline-derived CDR1 and CDR2 are SGHDT and YYEEEE. The CDR3 is 12 amino acids. The CDR3 reads CASSGPDYEQYF. In nucleotides, the CDR3 is TGTGCCAGCAGTGGCCCAGACTACGAGCAGTACTTC.

V and J are TRBV6-5 and TRBJ1-1, with 9 bases fitting TRBD1. V was clipped by 6 bases and J by 4 bases; unmatched bases: 6. The CDR3 spans 14 residues. The germline gives CDR1 MNHEY, CDR2 SVGAGI. The CDR3 sequence: CASRGTGRVTEAFF. Here the CDR3 DNA reads TGTGCCAGCAGAGGGACAGGGAGGGTCACTGAAGCTTTCTTT.

The chain recombines TRBV4-1 with TRBJ1-6; TRBD1 might be the D (6 bases). Deletions cut 3 bases from V and 11 bases from J, with 17 bases between. Germline V CDR1 and CDR2: MGHRA, YSYEKL. The CDR3 extends over 15 amino acids. Here the CDR3 reads CASSQEIGQSTPLHF. CDR3 sequence (DNA): TGCGCCAGCAGCCAGGAAATAGGACAGTCGACACCCCTCCACTTT.

The chain recombines TRBV19 with TRBJ2-7; 12 nucleotides line up with TRBD2. The CDR3 covers 14 residues. Germline V gene sequence: CDR1 LNHDA, CDR2 SQIVND (reference sequence). The trim removed 6 bases at V and 7 bases at J, leaving 7 bases unmatched. The CDR3 DNA reads TGTGCCAGTAGCGGCTGGACTAGCGGGGCGGAGCAGTACTTC. Protein product: CASSGWTSGAEQYF.

The chain combines TRBV4-1 with TRBJ2-5; 10 nucleotides align to TRBD1. Unmatched junction bases numbered 3, after V lost 3 bases and J lost 2 bases. This CDR3 has 15 residues. Germline V gene sequence: CDR1 MGHRA, CDR2 YSYEKL. CDR3: CASSHRQGAQETQYF. The CDR3 DNA sequence: TGCGCCAGCAGCCATAGACAGGGGGCTCAAGAGACCCAGTACTTC.

This sequence joins TRBV6-1 and TRBJ2-1, with TRBD2 matching 9 bases. After removal of 1 base from V and 3 bases from J, the junction contained 4 bases not matched to a gene. Germline V gene sequence: CDR1 MNHNS, CDR2 SASEGT. The CDR3 sequence is 16 residues long. The CDR3 DNA is TGTGCCAGCAGTGAAGTTGGCGGGGGGGACTACAATGAGCAGTTCTTC. Protein product: CASSEVGGGDYNEQFF.

This chain links TRBV7-8 with TRBJ2-7, with TRBD1 matching over 7 bases. The CDR3 runs 15 residues. The germline V gene encodes CDR1 SGHVS and CDR2 FQNEAQ. The junction had 2 bases not matched to a gene; V was cut back by 0 bases and J by 0 bases. CDR3 region: CASSLAGTDSYEQYF. CDR3 nucleotide sequence: TGTGCCAGCAGCTTAGCGGGGACAGACTCCTACGAGCAGTACTTC. Full variable domain (remainder filled in from reference TRBV7-8 and TRBJ2-7): GAGVSQSPRYKVAKRGQDVALRCDPISGHVSLFWYQQALGQGPEFLTYFQNEAQLDKSGLPSDRFFAERPEGSVSTLKIQRTQQEDSAVYLCASSLAGTDSYEQYFGPGTRLTVT.

The chain uses TRBV27 and TRBJ1-3, with D unresolved. Germline V gene data show CDR1 as MNHEY and CDR2 as SMNVEV (reference sequence). There are 13 residues in the CDR3. V lost 9 bases to trimming and J lost 2 bases, with 11 bases between them. CDR3 DNA: TGTGCCAGTTCTGTAGTTGCTGGAAACACCATATATTTT. It codes for CASSVVAGNTIYF.

In this sample, this clone turned up a few times. V gene TRBV15 combines with J gene TRBJ1-2, with D possibly being TRBD1 (6 bases). This CDR3 comprises 13 residues. The germline V gene encodes CDR1 LNHNV and CDR2 YYDKDF (reference sequence). V was shortened by 5 bases and J by 3 bases, with 10 bases between the two germline ends. The chain's CDR3 is CATSGGQHYGYTF. In nucleotides, the CDR3 is TGTGCCACCAGCGGAGGACAGCACTATGGCTACACCTTC.

The rearrangement joins TRBV5-1 to TRBJ2-5; 13 bases are a match to TRBD2. The CDR3 runs to 16 residues. V was pared by 1 base and J by 2 bases, with 2 bases of the junction left unmatched. The germline V gene has CDR1 SGHRS and CDR2 YFSETQ. The DNA of the CDR3 is TGCGCCAGCAGCTTGAGGACTAGCGGGGGACAAGAGACCCAGTACTTC. Its translation: CASSLRTSGGQETQYF.

The V call is TRBV15, the J call TRBJ2-3, with D possibly TRBD1 on 6 matching bases. Germline loops: CDR1 LNHNV, CDR2 YYDKDF (reference sequence). The CDR3 contains 16 residues. Deletions cut 0 bases from V and 3 bases from J, with 13 bases between. The CDR3 reads CATSRDRGFVTDTQYF. DNA of the CDR3: TGTGCCACCAGCAGAGACAGGGGATTTGTTACAGATACGCAGTATTTT.

This chain joins TRBV6-1 and TRBJ2-1; TRBD2 matches 9 bases. The CDR3 is 18 residues long. V was clipped by 4 bases and J by 1 base; unmatched bases: 11. The germline V gene encodes CDR1 MNHNS and CDR2 SASEGT. The CDR3 sequence is CASSGTKGRGGSYNEQFF. The CDR3 bases are TGTGCCAGCAGTGGAACCAAGGGGCGGGGGGGGTCCTACAATGAGCAGTTCTTC.

Only one count was recorded for this clone. The V gene is TRBV19, the J gene TRBJ2-7; D might be TRBD1 (6 bases). This CDR3 is built from 15 residues. The germline gives CDR1 LNHDA, CDR2 SQIVND (reference sequence). Deletions cut 5 bases from V and 0 bases from J, with 14 bases between. The CDR3 DNA is TGTGCCAGTAGTCGGACAGCCTGGAGCTCCTACGAGCAGTACTTC. As protein: CASSRTAWSSYEQYF. Full variable domain (missing parts from reference TRBV19 and TRBJ2-7): DGGITQSPKYLFRKEGQNVTLSCEQNLNHDAMYWYRQDPGQGLRLIYYSQIVNDFQKGDIAEGYSVSREKKESFPLTVTSAQKNPTAFYLCASSRTAWSSYEQYFGPGTRLTVT.

This rearrangement joins TRBV7-8 to TRBJ2-7; 7 bases fit TRBD1. Germline assignment: CDR1 SGHVS and CDR2 FQNEAQ. The CDR3 extends over 14 amino acids. Unmatched junction bases numbered 6, after V lost 5 bases and J lost 2 bases. CDR3 protein: CASSRETGPYEQYF. CDR3 in DNA: TGTGCCAGCAGCCGTGAGACAGGGCCCTACGAGCAGTACTTC.

The chain couples TRBV14 to TRBJ2-3; D remains ambiguous. This CDR3 has 15 residues. Germline values: CDR1 SGHDN, CDR2 FVKESK. V was clipped by 2 bases and J by 2 bases, with 11 bases between them. CDR3 sequence: CASSQLRGPTDTQYF. DNA of the CDR3: TGTGCCAGCAGCCAATTAAGAGGTCCCACAGATACGCAGTATTTT.

In DNA form, the CDR3 reads TGTGCCAGCAGCCGTACTAGCGGGGGCGCTTTCTACGAGCAGTACTTC. It encodes CASSRTSGGAFYEQYF. The V and J genes are TRBV4-2 and TRBJ2-7, with TRBD2 matching over 11 bases. The CDR3 spans 16 residues. In germline, CDR1 is LGHNA, CDR2 YNFKEQ. The V segment lost 4 bases and the J segment 3 bases; nucleotides outside the gene matches: 8.

The V call is TRBV18, the J call TRBJ1-2; D gene uncertain. This CDR3 comprises 12 residues. Germline V CDR1 and CDR2: KGHSH, LQKENI. V was shortened by 2 bases and J by 7 bases, with 8 bases between the two germline ends. The DNA for the CDR3 is TGTGCCAGCTCACCAGCAGATCCTGGCTACACCTTC. Encoded protein: CASSPADPGYTF.

The chain combines TRBV5-5 with TRBJ2-7; perhaps TRBD2 as D (5 bases). CDR1 and CDR2 (germline): SGHKS, YYEKEE (reference sequence). V lost 0 bases and J lost 5, with 15 bases in between. The CDR3 extends over 15 amino acids. CDR3 nucleotide sequence: TGTGCCAGCAGCTTGGCTCCCGATATGGGAGACGAGCAGTACTTC. Its protein is CASSLAPDMGDEQYF.

This chain uses TRBV5-1 with TRBJ1-1; possible D gene TRBD1, 6 bases. The CDR3 totals 15 residues. Trimming took 0 bases from V and 5 from J, leaving 14 bases between them. Germline V gives CDR1 SGHRS, CDR2 YFSETQ. Here the CDR3 reads CASSLAVGARTEAFF. Here the CDR3 DNA reads TGCGCCAGCAGCTTGGCCGTGGGGGCGCGGACTGAAGCTTTCTTT. Full variable domain (missing parts from reference TRBV5-1 and TRBJ1-1): KAGVTQTPRYLIKTRGQQVTLSCSPISGHRSVSWYQQTPGQGLQFLFEYFSETQRNKGNFPGRFSGRQFSNSRSEMNVSTLELGDSALYLCASSLAVGARTEAFFGQGTRLTVV.

CDR3 amino acids: CASSRGTGDEQYF. CDR3 bases: TGTGCCAGTAGTAGGGGGACAGGAGACGAGCAGTACTTC. The chain joins TRBV19 to TRBJ2-7; 8 nucleotides line up with TRBD1. CDR3 length equals 13 residues. After removal of 4 bases from V and 5 bases from J, the junction contained 4 bases not matched to a gene. Per the germline V gene, CDR1 is LNHDA and CDR2 is SQIVND (reference sequence).

The V and J genes are TRBV10-3 and TRBJ2-1; 8 bases fit TRBD2. V shed 6 bases and J 5 bases; nucleotides not matched to a gene: 3. Germline V CDR1 and CDR2: ENHRY, SYGVKD. This CDR3 has 13 amino acids. The CDR3 protein is CAIRTRGDNEQFF. CDR3 sequence (DNA): TGTGCCATCAGGACGCGGGGGGACAATGAGCAGTTCTTC.

The rearrangement links TRBV9 to TRBJ2-3; D unclear. The CDR3 runs to 15 residues. Germline lookup yields CDR1 SGDLS and CDR2 YYNGEE. V was cut by 1 base and J by 5 bases, with 14 bases left in between. The CDR3 region is CASSVSVSDGDTQYF. The DNA for the CDR3 is TGTGCCAGCAGCGTAAGCGTTTCCGACGGAGATACGCAGTATTTT.

The chain joins TRBV4-2 to TRBJ2-1; 8 bases are shared with TRBD2. The CDR3 contains 18 residues. With 1 base clipped from V and 4 bases from J, the junction kept 12 bases outside the gene matches. Germline assignment: CDR1 LGHNA and CDR2 YNFKEQ. CDR3 DNA: TGTGCCAGCAGCCAAGGGGAAACGGGGGGGTCTCTTTACAATGAGCAGTTCTTC. Its protein product is CASSQGETGGSLYNEQFF.